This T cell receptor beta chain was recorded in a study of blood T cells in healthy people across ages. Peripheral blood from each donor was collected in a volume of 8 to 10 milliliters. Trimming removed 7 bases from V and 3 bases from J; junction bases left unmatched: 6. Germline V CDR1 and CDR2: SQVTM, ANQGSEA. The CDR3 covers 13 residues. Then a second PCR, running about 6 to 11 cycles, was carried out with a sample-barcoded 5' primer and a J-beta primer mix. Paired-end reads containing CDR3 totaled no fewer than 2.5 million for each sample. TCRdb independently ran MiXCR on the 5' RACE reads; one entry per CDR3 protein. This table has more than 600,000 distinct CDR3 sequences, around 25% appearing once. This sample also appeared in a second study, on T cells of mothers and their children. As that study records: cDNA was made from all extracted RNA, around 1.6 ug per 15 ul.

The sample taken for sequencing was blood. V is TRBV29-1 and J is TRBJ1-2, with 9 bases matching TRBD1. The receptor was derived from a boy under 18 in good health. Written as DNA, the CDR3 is TGCAGCGGAACTACAGGGGGCGACTATGGCTACACCTTC. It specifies CSGTTGGDYGYTF.